Shown below are 9 T cell receptor beta chains from a single sample sequenced in a study of naive and memory T cell subsets. The beta constant-region primer was an equimolar mix of two oligonucleotides covering TRBC1 and TRBC2. Nested alpha and beta constant-region primers with the SP2 primer drove four PCR rounds on ligated cDNA. One entry per CDR3 protein, called by TCRdb with MiXCR from the UMI-ligation and nested PCR reads. The sample contains tens of thousands of distinct CDR3 sequences, less than 20% of which appear only once. What was sequenced was effector memory CD4+ T cells from blood. This sample's subset: effector memory, CD45RA- CD27-. The receptors stem from a human donor in good health.

The chain recombines TRBV28 with TRBJ1-5; 8 positions match TRBD1. This CDR3 is built from 15 residues. Germline CDR1 MDHEN, CDR2 SYDVKM. V lost 0 bases and J lost 2; bases outside the gene matches: 0. In nucleotides, the CDR3 is TGTGCCAGCAGTTTATGGGACAGGGGCAATCAGCCCCAGCATTTT. Protein sequence: CASSLWDRGNQPQHF.

The sample holds many counts of this clonotype. The chain carries TRBV2 and TRBJ2-1; D is ambiguous. With 6 bases removed from V and 0 bases from J, the gap between germline ends came to 9 bases. The germline CDR1 and CDR2 sequences are SNHLY and FYNNEI. The CDR3 spans 14 residues. This CDR3 is CASRDGDSYNEQFF. The CDR3 DNA reads as TGTGCCAGCAGGGACGGAGACTCCTACAATGAGCAGTTCTTC.

Written as DNA, the CDR3 is TGTGCCAGCAGGGACAGGGGTCGATATGGCTACACCTTC. The encoded protein is CASRDRGRYGYTF. V is TRBV2 and J is TRBJ1-2; 9 bases fit TRBD1. In germline, CDR1 is SNHLY, CDR2 FYNNEI. V lost 6 bases and J lost 5; bases outside the gene matches: 4. CDR3 length equals 13 residues.

The V call is TRBV19, the J call TRBJ2-6, with D uncertain. Trimming removed 2 bases from V and 0 bases from J, with 8 bases in between. In germline, CDR1 is LNHDA, CDR2 SQIVND (reference sequence). CDR3 length: 16 residues. The CDR3: CASSITGISGANVLTF. For the CDR3, the DNA is TGTGCCAGTAGTATAACCGGCATCTCTGGGGCCAACGTCCTGACTTTC.

In its sample, this clonotype ranks as medium-sized. The rearrangement links TRBV10-3 to TRBJ2-1; 7 nucleotides agree with TRBD1. Germline lookup yields CDR1 ENHRY and CDR2 SYGVKD. This CDR3 is 13 amino acids long. V was clipped by 5 bases and J by 8 bases; unmatched bases: 6. In nucleotides, the CDR3 is TGTGCCATCAGTTACAGGGGATTCGATGAGCAGTTCTTC. This gives the protein CAISYRGFDEQFF.

This clonotype came up a few times. CDR3 loop: CASSQESLAGGRVETQYF. The CDR3 region has the DNA TGTGCCAGCAGCCAAGAGTCCCTAGCGGGAGGAAGAGTAGAGACCCAGTACTTC. This chain links TRBV4-2 with TRBJ2-5; 11 bases are shared with TRBD2. This CDR3 region has 18 residues. Germline-derived CDR1 and CDR2 are LGHNA and YNFKEQ. Losses at the gene ends were 0 bases for V and 4 bases for J; bases not matched to a gene: 10.

The rearrangement uses TRBV11-2 and TRBJ2-3, with 7 bases aligning to TRBD2. V lost 5 bases, J lost 0 bases, and 20 bases stayed unmatched. CDR1 is SGHAT, CDR2 FQNNGV, per germline. This CDR3 is 20 amino acids long. CDR3: CASSRKPASGSKSSTDTQYF. The CDR3 DNA follows: TGTGCCAGCAGCCGAAAGCCTGCTAGCGGCAGCAAATCTAGCACAGATACGCAGTATTTT.

The J gene is TRBJ1-2, the V gene TRBV12-3 or TRBV12-4; 7 bases match TRBD1. V gave up 6 bases and J gave up 1 base; unmatched junction bases: 8. The CDR3 extends over 15 amino acids. The CDR3 nucleotides are TGTGCCAGCAGGAAACACACAGGGGTTAACTATGGCTACACCTTC. Its translation is CASRKHTGVNYGYTF.

This clonotype is judged medium-sized. The chain recombines TRBV6-6 with TRBJ2-4, with D possibly TRBD1 on 5 matching bases. V was shortened by 4 bases and J by 0 bases, with 10 bases between the two germline ends. This CDR3 is 15 amino acids long. CDR1 and CDR2 from the germline V gene are MNHNY and SVGAGI (reference sequence). CDR3 nucleotide sequence: TGTGCCAGCAGTTCCCCACAGGTAGCCAAAAACATTCAGTACTTC. Its translation: CASSSPQVAKNIQYF.